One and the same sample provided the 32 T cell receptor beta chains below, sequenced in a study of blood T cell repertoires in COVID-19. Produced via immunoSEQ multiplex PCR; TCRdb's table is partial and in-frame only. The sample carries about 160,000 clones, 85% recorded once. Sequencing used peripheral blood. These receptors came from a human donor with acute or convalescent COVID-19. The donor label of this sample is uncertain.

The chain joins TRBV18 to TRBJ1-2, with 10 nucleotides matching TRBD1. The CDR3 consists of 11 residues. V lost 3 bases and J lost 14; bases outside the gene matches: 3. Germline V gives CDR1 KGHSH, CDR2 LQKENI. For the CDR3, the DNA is TGTGCCAGCTCACCGGGACAGGGGAGGACCTTC. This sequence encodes CASSPGQGRTF.

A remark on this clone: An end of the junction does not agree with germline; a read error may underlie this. The CDR3 nucleotides read TGTGCCAGCAGTACCACAGACGGGCGCGGGATCCACTTC. This codes for CASSTTDGRGIHF. V gene TRBV6-5 combines with J gene TRBJ1-2; D gene uncertain. The CDR3 spans 13 residues. The germline V gene has CDR1 MNHEY and CDR2 SVGAGI.

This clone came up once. This chain's CDR3 is CASSRTGRNSPLHF. CDR3 bases: TGTGCCAGCAGTCGGACAGGGCGAAATTCACCCCTCCACTTT. The J gene is TRBJ1-6, the V gene TRBV6-5, with TRBD1 matching over 8 bases. The CDR3 runs 14 residues. Trimming removed 5 bases from V and 7 bases from J; junction bases left unmatched: 4. CDR1 and CDR2 from the germline V gene are MNHEY and SVGAGI.

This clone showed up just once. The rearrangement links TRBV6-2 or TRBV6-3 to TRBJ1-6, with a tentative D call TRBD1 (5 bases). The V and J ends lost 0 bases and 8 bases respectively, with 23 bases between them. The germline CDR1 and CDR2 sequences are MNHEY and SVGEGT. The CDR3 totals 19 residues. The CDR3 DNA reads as TGTGCCAGCAGTTACTCGCCGTTTATACAGGCCCCTCGGGATTCACCCCTCCACTTT. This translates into CASSYSPFIQAPRDSPLHF.

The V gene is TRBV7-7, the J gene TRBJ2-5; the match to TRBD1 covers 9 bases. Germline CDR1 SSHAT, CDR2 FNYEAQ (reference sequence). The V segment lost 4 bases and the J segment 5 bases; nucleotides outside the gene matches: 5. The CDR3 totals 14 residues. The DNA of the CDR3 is TGTGCCAGCAGCTCGGGGACAGGGAGGGAGACCCAGTACTTC. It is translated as CASSSGTGRETQYF.

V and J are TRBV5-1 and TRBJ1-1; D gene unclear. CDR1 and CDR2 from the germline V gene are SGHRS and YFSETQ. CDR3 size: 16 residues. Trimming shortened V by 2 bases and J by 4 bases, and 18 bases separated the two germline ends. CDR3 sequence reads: CASSFNYGEGGTEAFF. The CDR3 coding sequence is TGCGCCAGCAGCTTTAATTACGGGGAAGGTGGCACTGAAGCTTTCTTT.

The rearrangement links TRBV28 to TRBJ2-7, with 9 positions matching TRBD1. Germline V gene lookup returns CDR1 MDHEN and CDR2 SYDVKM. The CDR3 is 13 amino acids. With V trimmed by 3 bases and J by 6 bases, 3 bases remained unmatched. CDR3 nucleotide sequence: TGTGCCAGCAGTTTGGGACAGGGCTCCGAGCAGTACTTC. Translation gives CASSLGQGSEQYF.

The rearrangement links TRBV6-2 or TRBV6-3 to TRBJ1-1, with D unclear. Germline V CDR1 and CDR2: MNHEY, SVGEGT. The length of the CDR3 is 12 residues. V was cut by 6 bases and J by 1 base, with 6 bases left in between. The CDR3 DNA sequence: TGTGCCAGCAGCAGACAGAACACTGAAGCTTTCTTT. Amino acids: CASSRQNTEAFF.

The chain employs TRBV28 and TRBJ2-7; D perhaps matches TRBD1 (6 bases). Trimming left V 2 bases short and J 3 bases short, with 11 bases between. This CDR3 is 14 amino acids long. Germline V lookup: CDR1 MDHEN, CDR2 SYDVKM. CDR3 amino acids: CASSLRDTNYEQYF. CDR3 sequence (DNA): TGTGCCAGCAGTTTACGGGACACAAACTACGAGCAGTACTTC.

The CDR3 is CACRLAGAEETQYF. The CDR3 nucleotides are TGTGCCTGCAGACTAGCGGGGGCTGAAGAGACCCAGTACTTC. The rearrangement links TRBV30 to TRBJ2-5; 12 bases map to TRBD2. The CDR3 is 14 residues long. Germline loops: CDR1 GTSNPN, CDR2 SVGIG (reference sequence). V was clipped by 6 bases and J by 3 bases; unmatched bases: 5.

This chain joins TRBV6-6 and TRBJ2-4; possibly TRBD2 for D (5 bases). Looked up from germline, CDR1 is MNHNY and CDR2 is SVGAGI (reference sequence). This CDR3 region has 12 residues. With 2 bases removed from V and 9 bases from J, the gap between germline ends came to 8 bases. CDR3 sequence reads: CASSYVGSIQYF. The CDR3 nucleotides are TGTGCCAGCAGTTACGTGGGGAGCATTCAGTACTTC.

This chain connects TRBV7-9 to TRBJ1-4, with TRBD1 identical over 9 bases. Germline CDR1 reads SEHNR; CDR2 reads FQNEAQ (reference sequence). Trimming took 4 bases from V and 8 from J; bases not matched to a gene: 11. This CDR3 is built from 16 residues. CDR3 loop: CASSSQLGGQGEKLFF. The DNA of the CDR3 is TGTGCCAGCAGCTCTCAATTGGGGGGACAGGGCGAAAAACTGTTTTTT.

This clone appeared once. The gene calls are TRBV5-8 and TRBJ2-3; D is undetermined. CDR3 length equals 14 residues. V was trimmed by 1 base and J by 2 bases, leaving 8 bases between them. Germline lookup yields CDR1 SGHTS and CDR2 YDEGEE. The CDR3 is CASSLWATTDTQYF. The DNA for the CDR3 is TGTGCCAGCAGCTTGTGGGCGACCACAGATACGCAGTATTTT.

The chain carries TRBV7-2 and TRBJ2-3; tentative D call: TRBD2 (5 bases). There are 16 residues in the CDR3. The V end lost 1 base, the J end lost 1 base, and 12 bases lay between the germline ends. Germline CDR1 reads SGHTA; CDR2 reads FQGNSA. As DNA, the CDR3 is TGTGCCAGCAGCTTAGGTGGGCTGAGGGGCACAGATACGCAGTATTTT. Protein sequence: CASSLGGLRGTDTQYF.

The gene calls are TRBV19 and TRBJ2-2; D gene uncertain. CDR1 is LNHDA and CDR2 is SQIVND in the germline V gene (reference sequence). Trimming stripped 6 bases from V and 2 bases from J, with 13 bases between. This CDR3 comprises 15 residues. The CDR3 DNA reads TGTGCCAGTAGAAAGACATCCACTAACACCGGGGAGCTGTTTTTT. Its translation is CASRKTSTNTGELFF.

The CDR3 protein is CASSHGTDYNSPLHF. CDR3 DNA: TGTGCCAGCAGTCACGGGACAGACTATAATTCACCCCTCCACTTT. This chain connects TRBV6-6 to TRBJ1-6; the match to TRBD1 covers 7 bases. Germline V CDR1 and CDR2: MNHNY, SVGAGI (reference sequence). CDR3 length: 15 amino acids. V trimming: 5 bases; J trimming: 3 bases; junction bases outside the gene matches: 4.

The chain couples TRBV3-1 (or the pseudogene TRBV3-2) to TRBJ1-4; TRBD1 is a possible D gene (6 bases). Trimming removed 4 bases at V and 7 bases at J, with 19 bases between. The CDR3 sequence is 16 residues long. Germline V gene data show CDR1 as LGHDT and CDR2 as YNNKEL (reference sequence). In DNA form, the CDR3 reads TGTGCCAGCAGCCGCCAAAGTAGCCTAGGGGGTGAAAAACTGTTTTTT. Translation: CASSRQSSLGGEKLFF.

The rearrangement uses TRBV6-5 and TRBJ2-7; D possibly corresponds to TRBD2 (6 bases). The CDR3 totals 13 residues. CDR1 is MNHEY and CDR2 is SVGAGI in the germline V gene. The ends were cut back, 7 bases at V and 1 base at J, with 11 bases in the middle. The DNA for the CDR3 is TGTGCCAGCATCCCCCGGGAGTCCTACGAGCAGTACTTC. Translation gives CASIPRESYEQYF.

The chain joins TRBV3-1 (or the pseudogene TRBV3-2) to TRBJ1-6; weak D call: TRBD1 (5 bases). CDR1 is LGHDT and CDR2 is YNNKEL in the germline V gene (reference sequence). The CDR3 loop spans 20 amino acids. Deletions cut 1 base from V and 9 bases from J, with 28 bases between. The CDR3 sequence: CASSQVRRGTPTSGGSPLHF. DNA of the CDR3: TGTGCCAGCAGCCAAGTGCGACGAGGAACCCCGACCAGCGGGGGTTCACCCCTCCACTTT.

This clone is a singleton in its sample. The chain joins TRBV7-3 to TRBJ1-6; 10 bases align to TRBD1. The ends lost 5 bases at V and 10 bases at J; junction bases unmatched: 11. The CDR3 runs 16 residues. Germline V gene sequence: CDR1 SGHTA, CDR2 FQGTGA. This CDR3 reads CASSLTGGAFRSPLHF. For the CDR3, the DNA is TGTGCCAGCAGCCTGACAGGGGGCGCGTTTAGGTCACCCCTCCACTTT.

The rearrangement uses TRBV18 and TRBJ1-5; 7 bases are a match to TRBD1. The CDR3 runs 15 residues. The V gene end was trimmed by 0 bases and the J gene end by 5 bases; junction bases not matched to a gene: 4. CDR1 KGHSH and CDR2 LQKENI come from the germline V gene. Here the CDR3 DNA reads TGTGCCAGCTCACCACCTGGACAGGTTCATCAGCCCCAGCATTTT. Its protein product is CASSPPGQVHQPQHF.

CDR3 residues: CASSLARQGKAEAFF. The CDR3 bases are TGTGCCAGCAGCTTGGCACGGCAGGGTAAGGCTGAAGCTTTCTTT. This sequence joins TRBV5-5 and TRBJ1-1; perhaps TRBD1 as D (5 bases). From germline, CDR1 is SGHKS and CDR2 YYEKEE (reference sequence). V was shortened by 0 bases and J by 6 bases, with 15 bases between the two germline ends. The length of the CDR3 is 15 residues.

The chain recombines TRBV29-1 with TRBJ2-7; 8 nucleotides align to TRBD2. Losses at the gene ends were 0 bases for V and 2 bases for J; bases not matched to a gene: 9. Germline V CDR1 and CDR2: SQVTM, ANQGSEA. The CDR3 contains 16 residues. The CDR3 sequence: CSVEDPGGYPTYEQYF. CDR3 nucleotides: TGCAGCGTTGAAGATCCGGGAGGGTACCCCACCTACGAGCAGTACTTC.

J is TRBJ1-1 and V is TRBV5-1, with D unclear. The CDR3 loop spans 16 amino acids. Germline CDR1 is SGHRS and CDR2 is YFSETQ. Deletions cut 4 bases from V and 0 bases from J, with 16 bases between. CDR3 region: CASSPVGVLMNTEAFF. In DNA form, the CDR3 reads TGCGCCAGCAGCCCGGTAGGAGTTCTGATGAACACTGAAGCTTTCTTT.

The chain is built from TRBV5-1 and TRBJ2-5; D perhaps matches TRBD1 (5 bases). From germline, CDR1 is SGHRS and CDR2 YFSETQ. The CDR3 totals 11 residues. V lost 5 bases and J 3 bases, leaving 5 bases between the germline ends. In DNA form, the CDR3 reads TGCGCCAGCAGAGGGGAAGAGACCCAGTACTTC. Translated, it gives CASRGEETQYF.

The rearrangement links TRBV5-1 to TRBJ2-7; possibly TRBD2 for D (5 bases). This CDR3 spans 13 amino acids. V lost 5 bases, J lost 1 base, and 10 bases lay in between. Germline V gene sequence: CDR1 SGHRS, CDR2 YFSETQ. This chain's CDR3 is CASRADGSYEQYF. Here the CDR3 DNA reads TGCGCCAGCAGAGCGGACGGATCCTACGAGCAGTACTTC. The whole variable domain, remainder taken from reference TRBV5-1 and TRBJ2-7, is KAGVTQTPRYLIKTRGQQVTLSCSPISGHRSVSWYQQTPGQGLQFLFEYFSETQRNKGNFPGRFSGRQFSNSRSEMNVSTLELGDSALYLCASRADGSYEQYFGPGTRLTVT.

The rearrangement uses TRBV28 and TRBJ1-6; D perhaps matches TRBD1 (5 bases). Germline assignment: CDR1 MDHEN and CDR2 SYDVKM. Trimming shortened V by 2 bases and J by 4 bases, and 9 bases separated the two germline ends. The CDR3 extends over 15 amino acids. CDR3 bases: TGTGCCAGCAGTTTAATGACAGAGTATAATTCACCCCTCCACTTT. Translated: CASSLMTEYNSPLHF.

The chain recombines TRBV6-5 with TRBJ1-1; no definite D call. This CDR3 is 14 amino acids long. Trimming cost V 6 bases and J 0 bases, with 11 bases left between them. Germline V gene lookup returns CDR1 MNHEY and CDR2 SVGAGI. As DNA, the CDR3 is TGTGCCAGCAGACCCGAGCCTTTGAACACTGAAGCTTTCTTT. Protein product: CASRPEPLNTEAFF.

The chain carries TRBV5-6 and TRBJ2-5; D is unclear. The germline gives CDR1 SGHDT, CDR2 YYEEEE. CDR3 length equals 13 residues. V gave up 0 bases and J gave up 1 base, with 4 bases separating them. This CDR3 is CASSLASQETQYF. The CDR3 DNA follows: TGTGCCAGCAGCTTGGCCTCCCAAGAGACCCAGTACTTC. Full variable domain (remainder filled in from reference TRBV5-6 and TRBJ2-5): DAGVTQSPTHLIKTRGQQVTLRCSPKSGHDTVSWYQQALGQGPQFIFQYYEEEERQRGNFPDRFSGHQFPNYSSELNVNALLLGDSALYLCASSLASQETQYFGPGTRLLVL.

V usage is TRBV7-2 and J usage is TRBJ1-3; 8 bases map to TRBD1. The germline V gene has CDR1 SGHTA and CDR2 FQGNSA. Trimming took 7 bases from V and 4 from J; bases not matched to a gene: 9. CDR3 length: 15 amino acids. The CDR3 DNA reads TGTGCCAGCACCCCTTTCCGGACAGGGGGAAACACCATATATTTT. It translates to CASTPFRTGGNTIYF.

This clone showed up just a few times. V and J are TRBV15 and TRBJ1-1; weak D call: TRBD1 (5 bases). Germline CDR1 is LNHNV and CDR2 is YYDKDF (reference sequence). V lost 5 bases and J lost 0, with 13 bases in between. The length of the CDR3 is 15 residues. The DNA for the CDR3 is TGTGCCACCAGCCCTGTTGGGGGGATGAACACTGAAGCTTTCTTT. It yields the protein CATSPVGGMNTEAFF.

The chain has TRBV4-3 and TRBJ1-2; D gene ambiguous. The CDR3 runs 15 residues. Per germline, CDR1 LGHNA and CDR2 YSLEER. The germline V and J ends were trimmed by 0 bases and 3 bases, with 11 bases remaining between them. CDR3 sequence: CASSQEVQEDYGYTF. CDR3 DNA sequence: TGCGCCAGCAGCCAAGAGGTACAAGAGGACTATGGCTACACCTTC.